These T cell receptor beta chains were read from a single sample in a study of T cells after yellow fever vaccination. TCRdb itself ran the 5' RACE reads through MiXCR, one entry per CDR3 protein. The repertoire holds hundreds of thousands of distinct CDR3 sequences, with 18% as singletons. Material: PBMCs, obtained before the yellow fever booster vaccination. The origin of the receptors is a man younger than 35 who received the YFV17D yellow fever vaccine. Both conserved end residues are part of each CDR3. The D gene is left open where the match is weak. A row's size may be missing; if present it is once, few, many or a size class.

d_call j_call clone_size v_call cdr3_aa cdr3_nt
TRBD1 TRBJ2-1 . TRBV5-1 CASSLDTPGQGYNEQFF TGCGCCAGCAGCTTAGATACGCCGGGACAGGGGTACAATGAGCAGTTCTTC
TRBD1 TRBJ2-1 many TRBV6-5 CASSRDRGYNEQFF TGTGCCAGCAGTCGGGACAGGGGCTACAATGAGCAGTTCTTC
. TRBJ2-5 few TRBV20-1 CSAEEQGRETQYF TGCAGTGCTGAAGAACAGGGAAGAGAGACCCAGTACTTC
. TRBJ1-2 few TRBV18 CASSQATANYGYTF TGTGCCAGCTCACAAGCGACAGCTAACTATGGCTACACCTTC
. TRBJ1-1 . TRBV3-2 CASSQSPTGMNTEAFF TGTGCCAGCAGCCAATCCCCGACAGGGATGAACACTGAAGCTTTCTTT
. TRBJ2-1 . TRBV9 CASSRGAYNEQFF TGTGCCAGCAGCCGGGGCGCGTACAATGAGCAGTTCTTC
. TRBJ2-1 many TRBV29-1 CSGLVLNEQFF TGCAGCGGACTAGTACTCAATGAGCAGTTCTTC
. TRBJ1-2 . TRBV27 CASSLHGQIYGYTF TGTGCCAGCAGTTTACATGGACAGATCTATGGCTACACCTTC
. TRBJ2-5 few TRBV20-1 CSAFRTGPIQETQYF TGCAGTGCTTTCCGAACGGGCCCTATCCAAGAGACCCAGTACTTC
. TRBJ2-7 few TRBV12-3/TRBV12-4 CASSLKASSYEQYF TGTGCCAGCAGTTTAAAGGCTAGCTCCTACGAGCAGTACTTC
TRBD2 TRBJ2-3 . TRBV5-1 CASSMPVSGGATDTQYF TGCGCCAGCAGCATGCCGGTGAGCGGGGGGGCCACAGATACGCAGTATTTT
. TRBJ2-3 . TRBV20-1 CSASSSQRTDTQYF TGCAGTGCTAGTTCTAGCCAACGCACAGATACGCAGTATTTT
TRBD2 TRBJ2-3 few TRBV7-2 CASSLDGRLAGGTDTQYF TGTGCCAGCAGCTTAGACGGCCGACTAGCGGGGGGCACAGATACGCAGTATTTT
. TRBJ1-2 few TRBV5-4 CASSSDGNYGYTF TGCGCCAGCAGCTCGGACGGGAACTATGGCTACACCTTC
TRBD1 TRBJ2-1 few TRBV6-8 CASSSRDSPGDEQFF TGTGCCAGCAGTTCCCGGGACAGCCCTGGGGATGAGCAGTTCTTC
. TRBJ1-1 once TRBV25-1 CASSDQGYTEAFF TGTGCCAGCAGTGATCAGGGATACACTGAAGCTTTCTTT
. TRBJ1-1 . TRBV10-3 CAIRVEMNTEAFF TGTGCCATCAGAGTCGAGATGAACACTGAAGCTTTCTTT
. TRBJ1-6 few TRBV6-5 CASSFQGYSPLHF TGTGCCAGCAGTTTCCAGGGTTATTCACCCCTCCACTTT
. TRBJ1-5 few TRBV20-1 CSARDRAGEGQPQHF TGCAGTGCTAGAGATAGGGCAGGGGAGGGTCAGCCCCAGCATTTT
TRBD1 TRBJ2-1 few TRBV7-9 CASSSPTGQGYEQFF TGTGCCAGCAGCTCCCCCACGGGACAGGGCTATGAGCAGTTCTTC
TRBD2 TRBJ2-1 few TRBV10-3 CAISELASGGKSSYNEQFF TGTGCCATCAGTGAGCTGGCTAGCGGGGGGAAAAGCTCCTACAATGAGCAGTTCTTC
. TRBJ2-3 many TRBV10-2 CASSEWVAGTDTQYF TGCGCCAGCAGTGAGTGGGTAGCGGGCACAGATACGCAGTATTTT
TRBD1 TRBJ1-1 few TRBV6-5 CASSLQGAYTKAFF TGTGCCAGCAGTCTACAGGGGGCATACACCAAAGCTTTCTTT
TRBD2 TRBJ2-1 . TRBV7-2 CASSLRGGLYNEQFF TGTGCCAGCAGCCTTCGGGGGGGCCTTTACAATGAGCAGTTCTTC
TRBD1 TRBJ2-5 few TRBV5-4 CASTPRTGQETQYF TGTGCCAGCACCCCACGGACAGGTCAAGAGACCCAGTACTTC
. TRBJ2-4 few TRBV6-2/TRBV6-3 CASSYYREGAKNIQYF TGTGCCAGCAGTTACTACAGGGAGGGAGCCAAAAACATTCAGTACTTC
TRBD1 TRBJ2-2 . TRBV24-1 CATTSSGQANTGELFF TGTGCCACCACTTCCTCGGGACAGGCGAACACCGGGGAGCTGTTTTTT
TRBD1 TRBJ1-5 . TRBV7-8 CASSLDLGQGLDQPQHF TGTGCCAGCAGCTTAGACTTGGGACAGGGTTTGGATCAGCCCCAGCATTTT
TRBD2 TRBJ2-5 . TRBV9 CASSVQRGGGETQYF TGTGCCAGCAGCGTGCAGCGGGGGGGCGGAGAGACCCAGTACTTC
. TRBJ2-5 . TRBV24-1 CATSEAGGETQYF TGTGCCACCAGTGAGGCAGGCGGGGAGACCCAGTACTTC
. TRBJ1-5 few TRBV9 CASSPDISNQPQHF TGTGCCAGCAGCCCGGACATTAGCAATCAGCCCCAGCATTTT
. TRBJ2-6 . TRBV27 CASMEEGSSGANVLTF TGTGCCAGCATGGAGGAGGGGAGCTCTGGGGCCAACGTCCTGACTTTC
. TRBJ2-3 . TRBV4-2 CASSQDPGVSTDTQYF TGTGCCAGCAGCCAAGATCCGGGGGTTAGCACAGATACGCAGTATTTT
. TRBJ1-6 many TRBV3-1 CASSQRHRNSPLHF TGTGCCAGCAGCCAGCGACACCGAAATTCACCCCTCCACTTT
. TRBJ1-2 . TRBV4-1 CASSQEGRDYGYTF TGCGCCAGCAGCCAAGAAGGCCGGGACTACGGCTACACCTTC
. TRBJ1-2 . TRBV5-1 CASSWGAGMAGYTF TGCGCCAGCAGCTGGGGGGCAGGGATGGCTGGCTACACCTTC
. TRBJ1-2 few TRBV6-2/TRBV6-3 CASRNTRAGMGGYTF TGTGCCAGCAGAAATACACGGGCCGGGATGGGGGGCTACACCTTC
. TRBJ1-1 . TRBV3-2 CASSQAPKTGEPNTEAFF TGTGCCAGCAGCCAAGCCCCAAAGACCGGAGAGCCGAACACTGAAGCTTTCTTT
. TRBJ2-7 . TRBV12-3/TRBV12-4 CASSPPGPRGHEQYF TGTGCCAGCAGCCCGCCGGGTCCCCGGGGGCACGAGCAGTACTTC
. TRBJ1-3 few TRBV7-3 CASSLGGGSGNTIYF TGTGCCAGCAGCTTGGGGGGCGGCTCTGGAAACACCATATATTTT
TRBD2 TRBJ2-1 . TRBV11-3 CASRNPSGGGSYNEQFF TGTGCCAGCAGGAACCCTAGCGGGGGGGGATCCTACAATGAGCAGTTCTTC
. TRBJ2-7 few TRBV6-1 CASSGLSSYEQYF TGTGCCAGCAGTGGACTCTCCTCCTACGAGCAGTACTTC
. TRBJ2-4 . TRBV7-9 CASSPGLAIQYF TGTGCCAGCAGCCCAGGGTTGGCCATTCAGTACTTC
. TRBJ2-3 . TRBV10-3 CAISRESDTQYF TGTGCCATCAGCCGAGAGTCAGATACGCAGTATTTT
TRBD1 TRBJ1-4 few TRBV4-3 CASSQGGQGDEKLFF TGCGCCAGCAGCCAAGGCGGACAGGGGGATGAAAAACTGTTTTTT
. TRBJ2-5 few TRBV12-3/TRBV12-4 CASTRPGPVGETQYF TGTGCCAGCACCCGACCGGGCCCAGTGGGAGAGACCCAGTACTTC
. TRBJ1-5 . TRBV28 CAVHGSNQPQHF TGTGCCGTACATGGGAGCAATCAGCCCCAGCATTTT
TRBD2 TRBJ2-1 . TRBV3-1 CASSRIAGGRTGEQFF TGTGCCAGCAGCCGGATAGCGGGGGGCCGGACCGGTGAGCAGTTCTTC
TRBD2 TRBJ2-5 few TRBV6-6 CASSYGGETHYF TGTGCCAGCAGTTACGGGGGGGAGACCCACTACTTC
. TRBJ1-1 few TRBV27 CASSSSGNTEAFF TGTGCCAGCAGTTCGAGCGGGAACACTGAAGCTTTCTTT